This T cell receptor beta chain derives from a study of Ad26.COV2.S vaccination and SARS-CoV-2 variants. For the study at large: Once, or twice with 56 days between doses, Ad26.COV2.S was given intramuscularly. Study outcomes and limitations: Reported findings describe substantial breadth in spike-specific CD8+ and CD4+ T cell responses following vaccination. Breadth and depth estimates from TCRs may understate total T cell responses. Vaccine recipients had higher spike-specific TCR breadth than placebo recipients.

Trimming took off 6 bases at V and 11 bases at J, with 26 bases between the two ends. Germline CDR1 SGDLS, CDR2 YYNGEE. The CDR3 spans 15 residues. Turning to this clone: Its antigen is not known.

Treatment denoted: 15 to 20 received Ad26.COV2.S at low or high dose, single or two shots; about 5 received placebo; per-sample allocation not given. Day 63 following the first vaccine or placebo injection was when the samples were taken. The table came from immunoSEQ multiplex PCR; TCRdb's copy has only in-frame clones and leaves some out. The sample carries around 450,000 clones, less than 95% recorded once. J is TRBJ1-1 and V is TRBV9; D is unclear. This sequence was found in a person between 18 and 65 years old who received the Ad26.COV2.S COVID-19 vaccine or a placebo. The source material was peripheral blood, sampled in a trial of Ad26.COV2.S vaccine versus placebo. The CDR3 DNA follows: TGTGCCAGCACCCCGGAAAGCAGCCCCAAGCAAGGGGCTTTCTTT. It codes for CASTPESSPKQGAFF.